This T cell receptor beta chain was found in a study of shared clonotypes between healthy human individuals. The CDR3 runs 16 residues. Germline lookup yields CDR1 LGHNA and CDR2 YSLEER. V shed 0 bases and J shed 4 bases, with 13 bases lying between them. As to this clone: Its target is unknown.

The donor population consisted of healthy HIV-negative adults with no recent acute infections or vaccinations. The study's findings and limits: The donor pool, a small one, limited the genetic and exposure-history diversity represented.

At a deep level, the assay was run. The data were produced by immunoSEQ multiplex PCR, yet TCRdb's version contains in-frame clones alone and is incomplete. The table shows about 490,000 clones, with 70% to 85% occurring only once. V gene TRBV4-3 combines with J gene TRBJ2-1; the D gene is possibly TRBD2 (5 bases). Sequenced: PBMCs. The origin of this receptor is a woman aged 40 to 50 in good health. Some clones in this sample may be carry-over from other donors' samples. The CDR3, as DNA: TGCGCCAGCAGCCAAGAGGGTGCGGGCCGATACAATGAGCAGTTCTTC. It yields the protein CASSQEGAGRYNEQFF.